This T cell receptor beta chain came from a study of control samples from healthy donors and cancer patients. TCRdb's table, derived via immunoSEQ multiplex PCR, lists solely in-frame clones and lacks some. The sample lists about 59,000 clones, more than 90% occurring once. This CDR3 is 13 amino acids long. Trimming took 3 bases from V and 4 from J; bases not matched to a gene: 2. CDR1 is LGHDT and CDR2 is YNNKEL in the germline V gene (reference sequence). The sequence came from a man aged 35-49 years with colorectal cancer. The chain links TRBV3-1 (or the pseudogene TRBV3-2) to TRBJ2-5; 7 nucleotides align to TRBD1. The source material was PBMCs. In DNA, the CDR3 is TGTGCCAGCAGCCATTCAGGGGGAGAGACCCAGTACTTC. It is translated as CASSHSGGETQYF.